A single sample gave rise to the 31 T cell receptor beta chains below, sequenced in a study of radiotherapy plus CTLA-4 blockade in lung cancer. Only in-frame clones appear in the TCRdb table, and some are missing; sequencing was by immunoSEQ multiplex PCR. Among over 70,000 clones listed, around 86% were seen once. The sample in question was peripheral blood, obtained from a patient treated with radiotherapy plus ipilimumab. Receptors originate from a human donor with non-small cell lung cancer who had a partial response to radiotherapy plus ipilimumab.

There are a few counts of this clone. This chain connects TRBV29-1 to TRBJ2-2; 7 bases fit TRBD2. V dropped 6 bases and J dropped 6; count of bases not matched to a gene: 10. This CDR3 is 14 amino acids long. Germline V gene sequence: CDR1 SQVTM, CDR2 ANQGSEA. The CDR3 loop is CSVLPGRGAGELFF. CDR3 sequence (DNA): TGCAGCGTCCTACCGGGACGGGGGGCCGGGGAGCTGTTTTTT.

CDR3 DNA sequence: TGTGCCAGCACTACAGGGGAGAGCACTGAAGCTTTCTTT. This gives the protein CASTTGESTEAFF. This chain joins TRBV2 and TRBJ1-1; 7 bases agree with TRBD1. CDR1 is SNHLY, CDR2 FYNNEI, per germline. This CDR3 has 13 amino acids. V shed 7 bases, J shed 4 bases, and the junction held 6 bases outside the gene matches.

The chain joins TRBV11-2 to TRBJ1-2; 7 bases are shared with TRBD1. CDR1 is SGHAT, CDR2 FQNNGV, per germline. The CDR3 contains 15 residues. V lost 5 bases to trimming and J lost 3 bases; unmatched junction nucleotides: 9. In nucleotides, the CDR3 is TGTGCCAGCAGCCCTGGAGATGACAGGGACTATGGCTACACCTTC. As protein: CASSPGDDRDYGYTF.

The table lists this clone with a count of one. V usage is TRBV28 and J usage is TRBJ1-2; TRBD1 agrees at 7 bases. Germline V gene sequence: CDR1 MDHEN, CDR2 SYDVKM. This CDR3 has 16 amino acids. Trimming cost V 5 bases and J 6 bases; bases outside gene matches: 15. In nucleotides, the CDR3 is TGTGCCAGCAGTCTAGAGGGGACAGTCTTCTTTAATGGCTACACCTTC. It is translated as CASSLEGTVFFNGYTF.

This clone was found once. V and J are TRBV6-6 and TRBJ1-1; 7 bases line up with TRBD1. Germline CDR1 is MNHNY and CDR2 is SVGAGI (reference sequence). V shed 5 bases and J 5 bases; nucleotides not matched to a gene: 8. CDR3 length: 14 amino acids. In DNA form, the CDR3 reads TGTGCCAGCAGTCCTCCGGGACAGCGGACTGAAGCTTTCTTT. This sequence encodes CASSPPGQRTEAFF.

The genes are TRBV11-2 and TRBJ2-1; maybe TRBD2 (6 bases). V dropped 0 bases and J dropped 9 bases, with 9 bases sitting between them. CDR1 is SGHAT and CDR2 is FQNNGV in the germline V gene. CDR3 length: 13 amino acids. The CDR3 protein is CASSLDRRGEQFF. The CDR3, as DNA: TGTGCCAGCAGCTTAGATCGGCGGGGTGAGCAGTTCTTC.

The chain recombines TRBV28 with TRBJ1-2, with D tentatively TRBD1 (5 bases). Germline CDR1 reads MDHEN; CDR2 reads SYDVKM. V gave up 6 bases and J gave up 7 bases, with 18 bases separating them. The CDR3 has 14 amino acids. The CDR3 sequence is CASRPGITAAGYTF. CDR3 in DNA: TGTGCCAGCAGGCCAGGGATTACGGCGGCTGGCTACACCTTC.

J is TRBJ2-1 and V is TRBV12-5; 7 bases line up with TRBD2. CDR1 LGHNT and CDR2 FRNRAP come from the germline V gene. J lost 2 bases, V lost 5 bases, and 9 bases had no gene match. The CDR3 contains 16 residues. CDR3 loop: CASGRGGGRAYNEQFF. Written as DNA, the CDR3 is TGTGCTAGTGGTCGCGGTGGAGGGAGGGCCTACAATGAGCAGTTCTTC.

The chain combines TRBV10-1 with TRBJ2-3; D might be TRBD2 (5 bases). Germline V lookup: CDR1 WNHNN, CDR2 SYGVQD (reference sequence). V was cut by 3 bases and J by 6 bases, with 22 bases left in between. CDR3 length: 17 amino acids. Here the CDR3 DNA reads TGCGCCAGCAGTGATAGTAAGAGGGAGAGCCTTTACGATACGCAGTATTTT. Translating it yields CASSDSKRESLYDTQYF.

The rearrangement joins TRBV4-2 to TRBJ2-5, with a tentative D call TRBD2 (6 bases). The germline CDR1 and CDR2 sequences are LGHNA and YNFKEQ. There are 15 residues in the CDR3. The germline V and J ends were trimmed by 0 bases and 4 bases, with 12 bases remaining between them. DNA for the CDR3: TGTGCCAGCAGCCAAGATCTTAAGGGAGGAGAGACCCAGTACTTC. This encodes CASSQDLKGGETQYF.

This sequence joins TRBV27 and TRBJ2-1; TRBD2 matches 7 bases. V trimming: 5 bases; J trimming: 5 bases; junction bases outside the gene matches: 12. This CDR3 comprises 16 residues. Germline V CDR1 and CDR2: MNHEY, SMNVEV (reference sequence). CDR3 amino acids: CASSPLKAGVNNEQFF. CDR3 DNA sequence: TGTGCCAGCAGTCCCCTGAAGGCGGGAGTGAACAATGAGCAGTTCTTC.

The chain has TRBV5-6 and TRBJ1-2, with TRBD1 matching 8 bases. Germline CDR1 reads SGHDT; CDR2 reads YYEEEE. The CDR3 is 13 amino acids. With V trimmed by 4 bases and J by 6 bases, 5 bases remained unmatched. The CDR3 spells CASSPRQGHGYTF. CDR3 bases: TGTGCCAGCAGCCCAAGACAGGGGCATGGCTACACCTTC.

This clone was seen a handful of times. V usage is TRBV6-1 and J usage is TRBJ1-4; D may be TRBD1 (5 bases). V lost 8 bases to trimming and J lost 8 bases, with 12 bases between them. Germline CDR1 is MNHNS and CDR2 is SASEGT. This CDR3 is 12 amino acids long. As DNA, the CDR3 is TGTGCCAGCGGGCTCTGGGGCGAAAAACTGTTTTTT. Translated: CASGLWGEKLFF.

V is TRBV2 and J is TRBJ1-4, with TRBD1 matching 9 bases. J lost 3 bases, V lost 2 bases, and 10 bases had no gene match. The CDR3 contains 18 residues. The germline gives CDR1 SNHLY, CDR2 FYNNEI. CDR3 region: CASSESYGTGNSNEKLFF. CDR3 sequence (DNA): TGTGCCAGCAGTGAAAGTTATGGGACAGGGAATTCTAATGAAAAACTGTTTTTT.

The V gene is TRBV4-2, the J gene TRBJ1-1; D is unresolved. V was trimmed by 0 bases and J by 6 bases, leaving 14 bases between them. This CDR3 has 15 residues. The V gene's germline CDR1 is LGHNA and CDR2 YNFKEQ. CDR3 sequence reads: CASSQDDGAGAEAFF. The CDR3 region has the DNA TGTGCCAGCAGCCAAGATGATGGCGCAGGTGCTGAAGCTTTCTTT.

The gene calls are TRBV20-1 and TRBJ1-1; D might be TRBD1 (6 bases). The CDR3 length is 11 residues. The ends were cut back, 4 bases at V and 9 bases at J, with 12 bases in the middle. Germline V gives CDR1 DFQATT, CDR2 SNEGSKA (reference sequence). The CDR3 sequence: CSAMDSVKAFF. CDR3 nucleotide sequence: TGCAGTGCTATGGACAGCGTGAAAGCTTTCTTT.

V and J are TRBV9 and TRBJ1-2, with 8 bases aligning to TRBD1. With V trimmed by 0 bases and J by 4 bases, 2 bases remained unmatched. The CDR3 has 14 amino acids. Germline-derived CDR1 and CDR2 are SGDLS and YYNGEE. The CDR3 here is CASSVATGGYGYTF. The CDR3 DNA follows: TGTGCCAGCAGCGTAGCTACAGGGGGCTATGGCTACACCTTC.

This chain uses TRBV27 with TRBJ1-1; 7 positions agree with TRBD1. Unmatched junction bases numbered 7, after V lost 6 bases and J lost 3 bases. The CDR3 has 14 amino acids. Germline assignment: CDR1 MNHEY and CDR2 SMNVEV (reference sequence). The chain's CDR3 is CASRETGRDTEAFF. The CDR3 region has the DNA TGTGCCAGCAGGGAGACAGGGCGAGACACTGAAGCTTTCTTT.

As DNA, the CDR3 is TGTGCCAGCCTAGGGGGGGTTGGGGAGACCCAGTACTTC. Its translation: CASLGGVGETQYF. The chain joins TRBV2 to TRBJ2-5; D may be TRBD2 (7 bases). V lost 8 bases and J lost 5, with 15 bases in between. The CDR3 consists of 13 residues. Germline assignment: CDR1 SNHLY and CDR2 FYNNEI.

This clone was counted a few times. The DNA for the CDR3 is TGTGCCATCAGTGGGCAGGATAGCTCCTACGAGCAGTACTTC. Encoded protein: CAISGQDSSYEQYF. This chain links TRBV10-3 with TRBJ2-7; D uncertain. Trimming stripped 4 bases from V and 0 bases from J, with 10 bases between. This CDR3 has 14 amino acids. Germline loops: CDR1 ENHRY, CDR2 SYGVKD.

V and J are TRBV6-1 and TRBJ1-1, with D unclear. Deletions cut 6 bases from V and 2 bases from J, with 10 bases between. The CDR3 loop spans 13 amino acids. Germline CDR1 is MNHNS and CDR2 is SASEGT. CDR3 DNA sequence: TGTGCCAGCAGGCCGACTAGAAACACTGAAGCTTTCTTT. It specifies CASRPTRNTEAFF.

The rearrangement joins TRBV2 to TRBJ1-1, with D perhaps matching TRBD1 (5 bases). Per germline, CDR1 SNHLY and CDR2 FYNNEI. V lost 3 bases to trimming and J lost 6 bases, with 8 bases between them. This CDR3 contains 12 residues. The CDR3, as DNA: TGTGCCAGCAGTGAGCAGGGATCTGAAGCTTTCTTT. It codes for CASSEQGSEAFF.

This sequence joins TRBV19 and TRBJ1-5; possible D gene TRBD1, 5 bases. In germline, CDR1 is LNHDA, CDR2 SQIVND (reference sequence). This CDR3 has 13 amino acids. The ends were cut back, 2 bases at V and 5 bases at J, with 7 bases in the middle. DNA for the CDR3: TGTGCCAGTAGTATACTGACAGATCAGCCCCAGCATTTT. This encodes CASSILTDQPQHF.

This clone was picked up one time. The genes are TRBV6-5 and TRBJ2-2; 9 nucleotides match TRBD2. Germline trimming cut 6 bases from V and 4 bases from J; bases unmatched to any gene: 6. This CDR3 has 15 residues. The germline gives CDR1 MNHEY, CDR2 SVGAGI. The CDR3 sequence: CASRVAGESTGELFF. The CDR3 nucleotides read TGTGCCAGCAGGGTAGCGGGAGAGTCCACCGGGGAGCTGTTTTTT.

The chain couples TRBV28 to TRBJ1-5; 7 bases fit TRBD1. Germline lookup yields CDR1 MDHEN and CDR2 SYDVKM. The J segment lost 1 base and the V segment lost 5 bases, leaving 5 bases of the junction unmatched. This CDR3 has 15 residues. CDR3 amino acids: CASSLTGMSNQPQHF. CDR3 coding DNA: TGTGCCAGCAGTCTGACAGGGATGAGCAATCAGCCCCAGCATTTT.

The gene calls are TRBV28 and TRBJ2-5; TRBD2 matches at 9 bases. V was pared by 3 bases and J by 4 bases, with 6 bases of the junction left unmatched. Germline values: CDR1 MDHEN, CDR2 SYDVKM. The CDR3 extends over 15 amino acids. CDR3 protein: CASSFNGTSSETQYF. The CDR3 DNA follows: TGTGCCAGCAGTTTTAATGGGACTAGCTCAGAGACCCAGTACTTC.

V gene TRBV19 combines with J gene TRBJ1-2, with 9 bases lining up with TRBD1. In germline, CDR1 is LNHDA, CDR2 SQIVND (reference sequence). The CDR3 spans 13 residues. V dropped 5 bases and J dropped 7; count of bases not matched to a gene: 5. The CDR3 DNA follows: TGTGCCAGTAGTGCAACAGGGGGCGTTGGCTACACCTTC. Amino acid sequence: CASSATGGVGYTF.

The chain combines TRBV28 with TRBJ2-7; 7 positions match TRBD1. The J segment lost 12 bases and the V segment lost 2 bases, leaving 10 bases of the junction unmatched. The CDR3 consists of 13 residues. In germline, CDR1 is MDHEN, CDR2 SYDVKM. The CDR3 protein is CASSLNLEQGPYF. CDR3 in DNA: TGTGCCAGCAGTTTAAATCTAGAACAGGGGCCGTACTTC. The variable domain in full, completed from reference TRBV28 and TRBJ2-7, reads DVKVTQSSRYLVKRTGEKVFLECVQDMDHENMFWYRQDPGLGLRLIYFSYDVKMKEKGDIPEGYSVSREKKERFSLILESASTNQTSMYLCASSLNLEQGPYFGPGTRLTVT.

CDR3 residues: CAGSPGGVQPQHF. CDR3 coding DNA: TGTGCCGGATCCCCCGGAGGGGTTCAGCCCCAGCATTTT. The genes are TRBV6-5 and TRBJ1-5, with D possibly being TRBD1 (5 bases). Trimming cost V 11 bases and J 6 bases, with 17 bases left between them. Germline-derived CDR1 and CDR2 are MNHEY and SVGAGI. The CDR3 totals 13 residues.

For this clone: This specimen includes other DNA sequences encoding the same CDR3. The chain joins TRBV9 to TRBJ1-4, with D perhaps TRBD1 (5 bases). This CDR3 is 17 amino acids long. V lost 1 base and J lost 4, with 17 bases in between. Germline V gene data show CDR1 as SGDLS and CDR2 as YYNGEE. The CDR3 is CASSVQPASRGNEKLFF. DNA for the CDR3: TGTGCCAGCAGCGTACAGCCCGCCTCAAGGGGTAATGAAAAACTGTTTTTT.

The chain links TRBV29-1 to TRBJ2-1; 7 bases fit TRBD2. The length of the CDR3 is 13 residues. Germline loops: CDR1 SQVTM, CDR2 ANQGSEA. The trim removed 3 bases at V and 3 bases at J, leaving 2 bases unmatched. CDR3 sequence (DNA): TGCAGCGTTGATGGGAGGGGCTACAATGAGCAGTTCTTC. Residues: CSVDGRGYNEQFF.